This T cell receptor beta chain was profiled in a study of shared clonotypes between healthy human individuals. Study overall: In total, the donors were a couple of women and a few men aged 18 to 49. Study findings and constraints: Naive subsets generally had larger estimated richness than memory subsets. Among several donors, around 5% of naive CD4 clonotypes were found in common. Large depth notwithstanding, sorted-subset sequencing proved incomplete by rarefaction.

Comments on this clone: What it binds is not known.

Naive-designated CD8 cells lacked CD45RO, were positively enriched for CCR7, and omitted terminally differentiated effector memory CD45RA+ cells. Here immunoSEQ multiplex PCR was the method, and the copy in TCRdb shows in-frame clones only, minus some. This table holds roughly 2 million clones, roughly 94% found once. Trimming removed 7 bases at V and 5 bases at J, with 17 bases between. Germline CDR1 reads SGHRS; CDR2 reads YFSETQ. The CDR3 spans 14 residues. The sample taken for sequencing was naive CD8+ T cells sorted from blood. This TCR was recovered from a man between 18 and 29 years old in good health. The chain couples TRBV5-1 to TRBJ2-3; possibly TRBD2 for D (5 bases). This CDR3 is CASSPEAPQDTQYF. The CDR3 DNA reads TGCGCCAGCTCCCCGGAGGCCCCACAAGATACGCAGTATTTT. Together with reference TRBV5-1 and TRBJ2-3, the CDR3 gives the full variable domain: KAGVTQTPRYLIKTRGQQVTLSCSPISGHRSVSWYQQTPGQGLQFLFEYFSETQRNKGNFPGRFSGRQFSNSRSEMNVSTLELGDSALYLCASSPEAPQDTQYFGPGTRLTVL.